Listed below are T cell receptor beta chains from one sample, sequenced in a study of blood T cell repertoires in COVID-19. Measured with immunoSEQ multiplex PCR; TCRdb has only the in-frame clones, and not every one. The sample carries approximately 210,000 clones, just under 85% recorded once. Sample: peripheral blood. The receptors here all came from a man aged 60 to 75 with COVID-19, enrolled during active disease. The CDR3 runs from the conserved cysteine through the conserved F or W. D genes are given only for firm matches. Clone size is not always given. Where it is, it says once, few, many or a class for expanded clones.

clone_size d_call j_call v_call cdr3_aa cdr3_nt
few TRBD1 TRBJ1-2 TRBV4-1 CASSQELLRDRENYGYTF TGCGCCAGCAGCCAAGAATTGTTGAGGGACAGGGAGAACTATGGCTACACCTTC
. . TRBJ1-2 TRBV5-4 CASSLERGYGYTF TGTGCCAGCAGCTTGGAACGGGGCTATGGCTACACCTTC
once . TRBJ1-2 TRBV6-2/TRBV6-3 CASSVGSVSHGYTF TGTGCCAGCAGCGTAGGGAGTGTGAGCCATGGCTACACCTTC
once . TRBJ2-2 TRBV28 CATHLEAEVWELFF TGTGCCACCCATCTGGAAGCCGAGGTTTGGGAGCTGTTTTTT
once TRBD1 TRBJ1-1 TRBV12-5 CASGLPSTFRGLTEAFF TGTGCTAGTGGTTTGCCTTCTACCTTCAGGGGGCTGACTGAAGCTTTCTTT
. TRBD1 TRBJ1-2 TRBV7-8 CASSPPGQAGYTF TGTGCCAGCAGCCCTCCCGGACAGGCAGGCTACACCTTC
. . TRBJ2-3 TRBV7-2 CASSLVYTDTQYF TGTGCCAGCAGCTTAGTGTACACAGATACGCAGTATTTT
. . TRBJ2-1 TRBV9 CASSAGTSYNEQFF TGTGCCAGCAGCGCGGGGACAAGCTACAATGAGCAGTTCTTC
. TRBD1 TRBJ1-5 TRBV6-2/TRBV6-3 CASSTGQGASRNQPQHF TGTGCCAGCAGTACCGGACAGGGGGCGTCTCGTAATCAGCCCCAGCATTTT
. . TRBJ1-3 TRBV9 CASSDLGSGNTIYF TGTGCCAGCAGCGACCTAGGCTCTGGAAACACCATATATTTT